This TCR beta chain is drawn from a study of vaccination effects on CD4 cells after COVID-19. Details on this clone: What it recognizes is unknown.

The CDR3 runs 15 residues. The germline V gene has CDR1 SGHRS and CDR2 YFSETQ. Trimming shortened V by 1 base and J by 5 bases, and 14 bases separated the two germline ends. ViraFEST assay sequencing came after antigen-specific CD4+ T cells were expanded with viral peptide pools. It was after approximately 11 days of culture that CD4+ T cells were isolated. The cohort was immunized with two doses of either the BNT162b2 or mRNA-1273 vaccine. Only in-frame clones appear in the TCRdb table, and some are missing; sequencing was by immunoSEQ multiplex PCR. Altogether 35,000 to 40,000 clones are present, 70% to 85% being singletons, with the ten largest covering roughly 2%.

V gene TRBV5-1 combines with J gene TRBJ2-3; D is unresolved. The origin of this receptor is a human donor who received a COVID-19 vaccine. Some clones in this sample may be carry-over from other donors' samples. The specimen was CD4+ T cells from PBMCs cultured with HCoV-NL63 spike peptides, collected after COVID-19 vaccination. The DNA of the CDR3 is TGCGCCAGCAGCTTGAGAACCCACGCACAAGATACGCAGTATTTT. Translated: CASSLRTHAQDTQYF.